This T cell receptor (beta chain) was found in a study of shared T cell receptors in the human thymus. TCRdb's copy holds only in-frame clones and misses some; the assay was immunoSEQ multiplex PCR. The profile shows some 700,000 clones, approximately 83% of them singletons. The CDR3 has 15 amino acids. CDR1 is MGHDK and CDR2 is SYGVNS in the germline V gene. The ends lost 2 bases at V and 5 bases at J; junction bases unmatched: 8. These same data were also listed under a study on human thymus T cells.

This sequence originates from a girl under three years old with a congenital heart defect. The V gene is TRBV25-1, the J gene TRBJ2-7, with TRBD2 identical over 8 bases. Sequencing input: thymocytes. CDR3 sequence reads: CASSERGGLVDEQYF. The CDR3 bases are TGTGCCAGCAGTGAACGGGGGGGCCTCGTAGACGAGCAGTACTTC.